A selection of T cell receptor beta chains follows, all from one sample in a study of OX40 agonist ivuxolimab in advanced cancers. Generated by immunoSEQ multiplex PCR, the TCRdb table keeps only in-frame clones and is missing some. The sample contains fewer than 95,000 clones, around 91% of which appear only once. Sequencing was performed on CD4+ or CD8+ T cells sorted from blood, taken in a trial of the OX40 agonist ivuxolimab. The receptors were sampled from an adult with an advanced solid tumor such as melanoma, head and neck, liver or kidney cancer. Each CDR3 is given with its conserved first and last residue. A D gene is named only where the DNA matches it firmly. Clone size is shown for a subset of rows, as once, few, many or a class of expanded clone.

.	TRBV2	.	TRBJ2-3	CASKAQPSSTDTQYF	TGTGCCAGCAAGGCCCAGCCCTCTAGCACAGATACGCAGTATTTT
.	TRBV7-6	TRBD1	TRBJ2-5	CASSSQTGRRWETQYF	TGTGCCAGCAGCTCCCAGACAGGGCGGCGGTGGGAGACCCAGTACTTC
.	TRBV7-9	TRBD1	TRBJ1-2	CASSPRGTGNGRGYTF	TGTGCCAGCAGCCCCCGAGGGACAGGGAACGGGCGCGGCTACACCTTC
once	TRBV5-6	.	TRBJ1-2	CASSPGVVGGYGYTF	TGTGCCAGCAGCCCCGGTGTAGTGGGGGGCTATGGCTACACCTTC
.	TRBV12-5	TRBD2	TRBJ2-1	CASGLDGGNYNEQFF	TGTGCTAGTGGTTTGGACGGGGGGAACTACAATGAGCAGTTCTTC
.	TRBV7-3	.	TRBJ1-2	CASSKQGSYGYTF	TGTGCCAGCAGCAAACAGGGATCCTATGGCTACACCTTC
.	TRBV25-1	TRBD2	TRBJ2-5	CASSDFAGAGETQYF	TGTGCCAGCAGTGATTTTGCGGGAGCAGGAGAGACCCAGTACTTC
.	TRBV5-1	.	TRBJ2-7	CASSLEGLSYEQYF	TGCGCCAGCAGCTTGGAAGGATTATCCTACGAGCAGTACTTC
.	TRBV10-3	.	TRBJ2-7	CAISESRYEQYF	TGTGCCATCAGTGAGTCGAGGTACGAGCAGTACTTC
.	TRBV10-3	.	TRBJ1-2	CAISESSSGVRDGYTF	TGTGCCATCAGTGAGTCGTCCTCAGGGGTCCGGGATGGCTACACCTTC
.	TRBV30	TRBD1	TRBJ1-2	CAWTGGASRYGYTF	TGTGCCTGGACAGGGGGCGCATCTCGCTATGGCTACACCTTC
.	TRBV19	.	TRBJ1-5	CASIQVGGSNQPQHF	TGTGCCAGTATTCAAGTTGGGGGAAGCAATCAGCCCCAGCATTTT
.	TRBV7-2	.	TRBJ2-7	CASSFFSYEQYF	TGTGCCAGCAGCTTCTTCTCCTACGAGCAGTACTTC
.	TRBV7-2	.	TRBJ2-2	CASALRTRLSGELFF	TGTGCCAGCGCTCTAAGAACTAGGCTTAGCGGGGAGCTGTTTTTT
.	TRBV2	TRBD1	TRBJ1-2	CASSALVGTGIGYTF	TGTGCCAGCAGTGCTCTGGTCGGGACAGGGATTGGCTACACCTTC
.	TRBV7-3	TRBD2	TRBJ2-5	CASSLGGRAEETQYF	TGTGCCAGCAGCTTGGGCGGGAGGGCGGAAGAGACCCAGTACTTC
.	TRBV10-3	TRBD2	TRBJ2-1	CAISEEGTSVEQFF	TGTGCCATCAGTGAGGAAGGGACTAGTGTTGAGCAGTTCTTC
.	TRBV28	.	TRBJ1-4	CASSSFTNEKLFF	TGTGCCAGCAGTTCCTTCACTAATGAAAAACTGTTTTTT
.	TRBV5-1	TRBD1	TRBJ2-7	CASSLVYRGRASYEQYF	TGCGCCAGCAGCTTGGTTTACAGGGGGCGCGCATCCTACGAGCAGTACTTC
.	TRBV7-2	.	TRBJ1-2	CASRVSGGARVLYGYTF	TGTGCCAGCAGGGTCTCCGGAGGGGCGCGGGTGCTATATGGCTACACCTTC
.	TRBV6-6	.	TRBJ2-7	CASSRDRQGGEQYF	TGTGCCAGCAGTAGAGATCGACAGGGAGGCGAGCAGTACTTC
.	TRBV6-5	.	TRBJ1-1	CASSYSVNTEAFF	TGTGCCAGCAGTTACTCTGTCAACACTGAAGCTTTCTTT
.	TRBV4-3	TRBD1	TRBJ2-1	CASSQQETGGYPNEQFF	TGCGCCAGCAGCCAACAAGAGACAGGGGGTTACCCCAATGAGCAGTTCTTC
.	TRBV5-4	.	TRBJ2-1	CASSLGQFHNEQFF	TGTGCCAGCAGCTTGGGTCAGTTCCACAATGAGCAGTTCTTC
.	TRBV4-2	TRBD2	TRBJ2-7	CASSQSLAGYSYEQYF	TGTGCCAGCAGCCAATCCTTAGCGGGATACTCCTACGAGCAGTACTTC
.	TRBV4-2	.	TRBJ2-1	CASSQEGRVPYNEQFF	TGTGCCAGCAGCCAAGAAGGAAGGGTTCCCTACAATGAGCAGTTCTTC
.	TRBV7-2	.	TRBJ2-4	CVSSSRPALAKNIQYF	TGTGTCAGCAGCTCTAGACCAGCCCTAGCCAAAAACATTCAGTACTTC
.	TRBV7-2	.	TRBJ1-2	CASSLPGGGFGYTF	TGTGCCAGCAGCCTCCCTGGGGGGGGGTTTGGCTACACCTTC